Presented here are 27 T cell receptor beta chains from one specimen sequenced in a study of shared clonotypes between healthy human individuals. Naive CD8 isolation took CD45RO-negative cells positively selected for CCR7 and excluded terminally differentiated effector memory CD45RA+ cells. The method was immunoSEQ multiplex PCR; TCRdb's version includes in-frame clones alone and lacks a portion of them. The sample lists about 2.2 million clones, 80% to 95% occurring once. The sequenced material came from naive CD8+ T cells from PBMCs. The receptors were gathered from a man between 18 and 35 years old in good health. Some clones in this sample may be carry-over from other donors' samples.

V gene TRBV11-1 combines with J gene TRBJ2-3; weak D call: TRBD1 (6 bases). The ends were cut back, 7 bases at V and 3 bases at J, with 17 bases in the middle. Germline values: CDR1 SGHAT, CDR2 FQDESV (reference sequence). The CDR3 runs 15 residues. In DNA form, the CDR3 reads TGTGCCAGCACCAGAGGGGGATTCCGGACAGATACGCAGTATTTT. Amino acid sequence: CASTRGGFRTDTQYF.

The chain couples TRBV9 to TRBJ2-7; D could derive from TRBD1 or TRBD2 (5 bases each). Per germline, CDR1 SGDLS and CDR2 YYNGEE. Trimming took 4 bases from V and 2 from J, leaving 10 bases between them. The length of the CDR3 is 13 residues. CDR3 DNA: TGTGCCAGCAGCCCCGGGACGACCTACGAGCAGTACTTC. Protein product: CASSPGTTYEQYF.

This clone was detected a few times. The rearrangement joins TRBV6-5 to TRBJ1-1, with D uncertain. V was trimmed by 2 bases and J by 7 bases, leaving 14 bases between them. CDR1 is MNHEY and CDR2 is SVGAGI in the germline V gene. The CDR3 length is 14 residues. CDR3 bases: TGTGCCAGCAGTTACGCTCCGGGTAGGGTTGAAGCTTTCTTT. Translating it yields CASSYAPGRVEAFF.

As to this clone: This specimen includes other DNA sequences encoding the same CDR3. V is TRBV27 and J is TRBJ1-2; D is uncertain. Trimming took 6 bases from V and 0 from J, leaving 11 bases between them. There are 14 residues in the CDR3. The germline V gene encodes CDR1 MNHEY and CDR2 SMNVEV (reference sequence). The CDR3 region is CASSLLGTNYGYTF. For the CDR3, the DNA is TGTGCCAGCAGCCTACTCGGGACTAACTATGGCTACACCTTC.

The V gene is TRBV19, the J gene TRBJ2-5; D is unclear. Germline V gene lookup returns CDR1 LNHDA and CDR2 SQIVND (reference sequence). The CDR3 runs to 14 residues. Trimming pared 6 bases from V and 4 bases from J, leaving 15 bases between. The CDR3: CASSDRVGGETQYF. The CDR3 nucleotides are TGTGCCAGTAGCGACCGCGTAGGTGGAGAGACCCAGTACTTC.

This clone appeared once. This chain uses TRBV29-1 with TRBJ2-1; no definite D call. Trimming left V 2 bases short and J 0 bases short, with 11 bases between. The germline V gene has CDR1 SQVTM and CDR2 ANQGSEA. This CDR3 is built from 15 residues. DNA for the CDR3: TGCAGCGTTGAATATTGGTCGAGCTCCTACAATGAGCAGTTCTTC. Translating it yields CSVEYWSSSYNEQFF.

The V gene is TRBV27, the J gene TRBJ2-1; 8 bases align to TRBD1. The junction had 7 bases not matched to a gene; V was cut back by 6 bases and J by 3 bases. Germline values: CDR1 MNHEY, CDR2 SMNVEV (reference sequence). The CDR3 length is 15 residues. As DNA, the CDR3 is TGTGCCAGCAGAAAACAGGGGGGCTACTACAATGAGCAGTTCTTC. Its protein is CASRKQGGYYNEQFF.

The CDR3 region is CASSPGGGIWNTEAFF. DNA for the CDR3: TGTGCCAGCAGCCCCGGGGGGGGAATATGGAACACTGAAGCTTTCTTT. The gene calls are TRBV7-6 and TRBJ1-1; perhaps TRBD1 as D (5 bases). V was trimmed by 5 bases and J by 1 base, leaving 17 bases between them. The CDR3 runs to 16 residues. CDR1 and CDR2 from the germline V gene are SGHVS and FNYEAQ.

The V call is TRBV5-6, the J call TRBJ2-7; TRBD2 is a possible D gene (7 bases). V was cut by 4 bases and J by 6 bases, with 17 bases left in between. The CDR3 sequence is 14 residues long. Per the germline V gene, CDR1 is SGHDT and CDR2 is YYEEEE. The CDR3 DNA sequence: TGTGCCAGCAGCCCGGGGGGCGGGGTCCTCGAGCAGTACTTC. It encodes CASSPGGGVLEQYF.

V is TRBV7-8 and J is TRBJ2-7; D possibly uses TRBD1 or TRBD2 (5 bases each). V was shortened by 6 bases and J by 6 bases, with 12 bases between the two germline ends. Germline CDR1 SGHVS, CDR2 FQNEAQ. The CDR3 is made up of 12 amino acids. The CDR3 DNA follows: TGTGCCAGCAGGGGGGATAGACCCGAGCAGTACTTC. It codes for CASRGDRPEQYF.

CDR3 in DNA: TGTGCCAGCAGTGATTGGACAGGGGGCTCTCACACTGAAGCTTTCTTT. Translated, it gives CASSDWTGGSHTEAFF. The chain employs TRBV25-1 and TRBJ1-1; 11 nucleotides line up with TRBD1. There are 16 residues in the CDR3. V lost 3 bases and J lost 3; bases outside the gene matches: 6. The germline V gene has CDR1 MGHDK and CDR2 SYGVNS.

The sample holds one count of this clone. The chain carries TRBV27 and TRBJ1-2; 8 bases line up with TRBD1. Germline values: CDR1 MNHEY, CDR2 SMNVEV (reference sequence). This CDR3 region has 16 residues. The J segment lost 1 base and the V segment lost 6 bases, leaving 10 bases of the junction unmatched. The CDR3 DNA reads as TGTGCCAGCAGCCCGATCGGGACAGGAGGTAACTATGGCTACACCTTC. Amino acid sequence: CASSPIGTGGNYGYTF.

The rearrangement joins TRBV5-1 to TRBJ1-2, with no clear D. CDR1 is SGHRS, CDR2 YFSETQ, per germline. The CDR3 has 14 amino acids. Trimming removed 4 bases from V and 8 bases from J, with 18 bases in between. CDR3 coding DNA: TGCGCCAGCAGCCCTGGGAGAGGAACGGGCGGCTACACCTTC. It yields the protein CASSPGRGTGGYTF.

The V and J genes are TRBV2 and TRBJ2-1; 8 bases fit TRBD1. The CDR3 loop spans 14 amino acids. Per germline, CDR1 SNHLY and CDR2 FYNNEI. V lost 6 bases and J lost 6; bases outside the gene matches: 7. CDR3 in amino acids: CASSVGQGFNEQFF. Written as DNA, the CDR3 is TGTGCCAGCAGCGTCGGACAGGGATTCAATGAGCAGTTCTTC.

The V and J genes are TRBV27 and TRBJ1-1; D not resolved. V was trimmed by 7 bases and J by 4 bases, leaving 22 bases between them. Per the germline V gene, CDR1 is MNHEY and CDR2 is SMNVEV (reference sequence). The CDR3 is 16 residues long. Written as DNA, the CDR3 is TGTGCCAGCACTCCCGCAGTCGAACTTTTACGCACTGAAGCTTTCTTT. This translates into CASTPAVELLRTEAFF.

V and J are TRBV13 and TRBJ2-3; perhaps TRBD2 as D (6 bases). The V and J ends lost 5 bases and 0 bases respectively, with 12 bases between them. Germline V CDR1 and CDR2: PRHDT, FYEKMQ (reference sequence). The CDR3 spans 15 residues. CDR3 loop: CASSSRDFSTDTQYF. DNA for the CDR3: TGTGCCAGCAGCAGCCGGGACTTCAGCACAGATACGCAGTATTTT. The full variable domain, with the rest looked up from reference TRBV13 and TRBJ2-3, is AAGVIQSPRHLIKEKRETATLKCYPIPRHDTVYWYQQGPGQDPQFLISFYEKMQSDKGSIPDRFSAQQFSDYHSELNMSSLELGDSALYFCASSSRDFSTDTQYFGPGTRLTVL.

This chain links TRBV21-1 with TRBJ1-1; no DNA check was done on the table's D call, TRBD1. TRBV21-1 is marked as a pseudogene. The length of the CDR3 is 15 residues. DNA of the CDR3: TGTGCCAGCAGCCTCCTAAGGACAGTCGACACTGAAGCTTTCTTT. It specifies CASSLLRTVDTEAFF.

The chain has TRBV10-3 and TRBJ2-7; 7 nucleotides align to TRBD2. Germline CDR1 ENHRY, CDR2 SYGVKD. V was clipped by 0 bases and J by 5 bases; unmatched bases: 1. The CDR3 has 13 amino acids. Here the CDR3 DNA reads TGTGCCATCAGTGAGTCACGGGGGGACGAGCAGTACTTC. It specifies CAISESRGDEQYF.

The chain combines TRBV21-1 with TRBJ2-7; the listed D gene, TRBD2, was not tested against the DNA. TRBV21-1 is marked as a pseudogene. This CDR3 has 15 residues. This CDR3 reads CASTPRAGGSYEQYF. The CDR3 coding sequence is TGTGCCAGCACCCCTCGCGCGGGAGGTTCGTACGAGCAGTACTTC.

The chain employs TRBV7-2 and TRBJ2-2; TRBD2 matches 12 bases. CDR1 is SGHTA, CDR2 FQGNSA, per germline. Trimming took 2 bases from V and 5 from J; bases not matched to a gene: 9. The CDR3 loop spans 18 amino acids. CDR3 residues: CASSLPLAGGRRTGELFF. DNA of the CDR3: TGTGCCAGCAGCTTACCGCTAGCGGGAGGGCGACGTACCGGGGAGCTGTTTTTT.

In this sample, this clone turned up once. The chain recombines TRBV10-2 with TRBJ2-7; a possible D gene is TRBD2 (6 bases). The CDR3 is 13 amino acids. Germline CDR1 is WSHSY and CDR2 is SAAADI. V lost 6 bases and J 5 bases, leaving 14 bases between the germline ends. The CDR3 loop reads CASSGSKSNEQYF. The CDR3 region has the DNA TGCGCCAGCAGCGGGAGTAAAAGCAACGAGCAGTACTTC.

The chain carries TRBV6-5 and TRBJ2-7; 7 bases align to TRBD2. The length of the CDR3 is 14 residues. After removal of 2 bases from V and 2 bases from J, the junction contained 3 bases not matched to a gene. Germline loops: CDR1 MNHEY, CDR2 SVGAGI. The CDR3 bases are TGTGCCAGCAGTTACGGGGAGGGGACCTACGAGCAGTACTTC. Protein product: CASSYGEGTYEQYF.

V is TRBV15 and J is TRBJ2-5; the D gene is possibly TRBD2 (5 bases). Trimming took 0 bases from V and 3 from J, leaving 11 bases between them. The CDR3 runs 15 residues. Germline CDR1 LNHNV, CDR2 YYDKDF (reference sequence). Here the CDR3 reads CATSRDWRTEETQYF. DNA of the CDR3: TGTGCCACCAGCAGAGATTGGCGGACTGAAGAGACCCAGTACTTC.

This chain uses TRBV7-6 with TRBJ2-2; unclear D gene. CDR3 size: 13 residues. The germline gives CDR1 SGHVS, CDR2 FNYEAQ. V was trimmed by 3 bases and J by 7 bases, leaving 9 bases between them. Written as DNA, the CDR3 is TGTGCCAGCAGCTTCCTAGTAGGCGGGGAGCTGTTTTTT. It yields the protein CASSFLVGGELFF.

The rearrangement uses TRBV7-9 and TRBJ1-2, with D maybe TRBD1 (5 bases). The V end lost 6 bases, the J end lost 3 bases, and 20 bases lay between the germline ends. Germline-derived CDR1 and CDR2 are SEHNR and FQNEAQ (reference sequence). This CDR3 region has 16 residues. The CDR3 DNA reads TGTGCCAGCAGTCATACCAGGGAGAGAGCGCACTATGGCTACACCTTC. Translation: CASSHTRERAHYGYTF.

This chain joins TRBV2 and TRBJ2-7; TRBD1 might be the D (6 bases). Trimming removed 3 bases from V and 2 bases from J, with 11 bases in between. CDR3 size: 14 residues. Germline V gives CDR1 SNHLY, CDR2 FYNNEI. CDR3 protein: CASSEFRQAYEQYF. The CDR3 DNA is TGTGCCAGCAGTGAGTTTAGACAGGCCTACGAGCAGTACTTC.

This sequence joins TRBV27 and TRBJ2-3; D gene unclear. The germline V gene encodes CDR1 MNHEY and CDR2 SMNVEV (reference sequence). The V end was cut by 6 bases, the J end by 0 bases, with 10 bases between. The CDR3 length is 14 residues. As DNA, the CDR3 is TGTGCCAGCAGGGGGTCTTTTAGCACAGATACGCAGTATTTT. This encodes CASRGSFSTDTQYF.